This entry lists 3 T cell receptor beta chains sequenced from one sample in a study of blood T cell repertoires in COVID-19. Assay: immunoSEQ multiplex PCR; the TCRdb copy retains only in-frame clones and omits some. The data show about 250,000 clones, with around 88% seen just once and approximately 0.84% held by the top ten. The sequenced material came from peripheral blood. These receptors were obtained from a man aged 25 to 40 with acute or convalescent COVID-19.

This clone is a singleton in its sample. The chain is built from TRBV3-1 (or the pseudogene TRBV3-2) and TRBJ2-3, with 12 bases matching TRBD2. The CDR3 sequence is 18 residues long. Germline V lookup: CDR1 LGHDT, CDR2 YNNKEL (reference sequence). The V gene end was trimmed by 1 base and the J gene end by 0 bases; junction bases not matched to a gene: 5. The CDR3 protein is CASSQGLAGGRSTDTQYF. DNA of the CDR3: TGTGCCAGCAGCCAAGGGCTAGCGGGGGGGCGGAGCACAGATACGCAGTATTTT.

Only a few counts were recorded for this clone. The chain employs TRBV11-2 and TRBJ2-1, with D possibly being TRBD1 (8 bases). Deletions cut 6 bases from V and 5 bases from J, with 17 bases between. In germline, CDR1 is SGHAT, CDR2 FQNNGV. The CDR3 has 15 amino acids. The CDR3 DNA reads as TGTGCCAGCAGTTACAGGGGGGGGATTAACAATGAGCAGTTCTTC. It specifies CASSYRGGINNEQFF.

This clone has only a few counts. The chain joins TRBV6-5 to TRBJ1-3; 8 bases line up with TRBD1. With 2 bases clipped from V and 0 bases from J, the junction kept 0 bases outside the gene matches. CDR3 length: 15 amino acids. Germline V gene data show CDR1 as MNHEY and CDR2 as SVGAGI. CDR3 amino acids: CASSYDRGSGNTIYF. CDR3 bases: TGTGCCAGCAGTTACGACAGGGGCTCTGGAAACACCATATATTTT.